The next 29 T cell receptor beta chains were all read from a single sample in a study of T cells in tuberculosis. The assay was immunoSEQ multiplex PCR, and TCRdb's table has in-frame clones only and misses some. The repertoire holds tens of thousands of clones, with more than 90% as singletons. The source material was PBMCs. The receptors shown here come from a donor aged 10-29 years with latent tuberculosis or without tuberculosis infection.

The chain combines TRBV13 with TRBJ1-1; D is unclear. The V gene lost 0 bases and the J gene lost 1 base, with 9 bases spanning the gap. Germline V CDR1 and CDR2: PRHDT, FYEKMQ (reference sequence). CDR3 size: 15 residues. Here the CDR3 DNA reads TGTGCCAGCAGCTTAGGGGGTCGGGGGAACACTGAAGCTTTCTTT. It specifies CASSLGGRGNTEAFF.

In this sample, this clone turned up a few times. The chain uses TRBV5-6 and TRBJ2-7; 7 bases map to TRBD2. J lost 7 bases, V lost 0 bases, and 10 bases had no gene match. Germline-derived CDR1 and CDR2 are SGHDT and YYEEEE. CDR3 length: 15 residues. Here the CDR3 DNA reads TGTGCCAGCAGCTTGGCCCGGGGGAGGGCCGATGAGCAGTACTTC. Translating it yields CASSLARGRADEQYF.

The chain employs TRBV30 and TRBJ1-3; no reliable D call. CDR3 length equals 15 residues. The V end was cut by 5 bases, the J end by 1 base, with 15 bases between. CDR1 and CDR2 from the germline V gene are GTSNPN and SVGIG (reference sequence). CDR3 DNA: TGTGCCTGGTTTATATTGGGCTCTTCTGGAAACACCATATATTTT. This codes for CAWFILGSSGNTIYF. Using reference TRBV30 and TRBJ1-3 for the parts outside the CDR3, the full variable domain is SQTIHQWPATLVQPVGSPLSLECTVEGTSNPNLYWYRQAAGRGLQLLFYSVGIGQISSEVPQNLSASRPQDRQFILSSKKLLLSDSGFYLCAWFILGSSGNTIYFGEGSWLTVV.

The chain joins TRBV29-1 to TRBJ1-1; 9 positions match TRBD1. Trimming at V came to 7 bases and at J to 2 bases, leaving 5 bases not matched to a gene. CDR1 is SQVTM, CDR2 ANQGSEA, per germline. The CDR3 loop spans 13 amino acids. This CDR3 is CSAPGQGNTEAFF. Written as DNA, the CDR3 is TGCAGCGCTCCGGGACAGGGAAACACTGAAGCTTTCTTT.

This clone was seen only a few times. The gene calls are TRBV19 and TRBJ1-1; 8 nucleotides line up with TRBD1. This CDR3 region has 14 residues. From germline, CDR1 is LNHDA and CDR2 SQIVND (reference sequence). The junction had 8 bases not matched to a gene; V was cut back by 7 bases and J by 4 bases. CDR3 residues: CASNPGQGGTEAFF. CDR3 DNA sequence: TGTGCCAGTAACCCTGGACAGGGAGGCACTGAAGCTTTCTTT. Using reference TRBV19 and TRBJ1-1 for the parts outside the CDR3, the full variable domain is DGGITQSPKYLFRKEGQNVTLSCEQNLNHDAMYWYRQDPGQGLRLIYYSQIVNDFQKGDIAEGYSVSREKKESFPLTVTSAQKNPTAFYLCASNPGQGGTEAFFGQGTRLTVV.

The chain joins TRBV19 to TRBJ1-1; D is possibly TRBD1 (6 bases). There are 15 residues in the CDR3. Germline CDR1 reads LNHDA; CDR2 reads SQIVND (reference sequence). V dropped 6 bases and J dropped 3 bases, with 17 bases sitting between them. The CDR3 here is CASRRLYRADTEAFF. The CDR3 nucleotides are TGTGCCAGTAGACGCCTATACAGGGCCGACACTGAAGCTTTCTTT. Complete variable domain (other parts from reference TRBV19 and TRBJ1-1): DGGITQSPKYLFRKEGQNVTLSCEQNLNHDAMYWYRQDPGQGLRLIYYSQIVNDFQKGDIAEGYSVSREKKESFPLTVTSAQKNPTAFYLCASRRLYRADTEAFFGQGTRLTVV.

The rearrangement joins TRBV10-3 to TRBJ2-7; 10 bases are a match to TRBD2. Trimming took 4 bases from V and 3 from J; bases not matched to a gene: 6. The germline gives CDR1 ENHRY, CDR2 SYGVKD. The CDR3 covers 15 residues. CDR3 amino acids: CAISAGLAENYEQYF. The CDR3 nucleotides read TGTGCCATCAGTGCCGGACTAGCGGAAAACTACGAGCAGTACTTC.

The chain joins TRBV28 to TRBJ1-4; the D gene is possibly TRBD1 (5 bases). The CDR3 runs 15 residues. Germline CDR1 MDHEN, CDR2 SYDVKM. V was shortened by 2 bases and J by 5 bases, with 12 bases between the two germline ends. The CDR3 is CASSLRSQGNEKLFF. The DNA of the CDR3 is TGTGCCAGCAGTTTAAGGTCCCAGGGAAATGAAAAACTGTTTTTT.

The rearrangement uses TRBV5-6 and TRBJ2-5, with 8 bases lining up with TRBD1. The V gene end was trimmed by 4 bases and the J gene end by 3 bases; junction bases not matched to a gene: 8. Germline-derived CDR1 and CDR2 are SGHDT and YYEEEE. CDR3 length: 15 residues. CDR3 bases: TGTGCCAGCAGCATACAGGGGGAACATGAAGAGACCCAGTACTTC. Its translation: CASSIQGEHEETQYF.

V is TRBV7-7 and J is TRBJ2-2; D perhaps matches TRBD2 (7 bases). The germline V gene has CDR1 SSHAT and CDR2 FNYEAQ (reference sequence). CDR3 length: 14 amino acids. V was shortened by 3 bases and J by 8 bases, with 13 bases between the two germline ends. In nucleotides, the CDR3 is TGTGCCAGCAGCTTGCGCGGGGGCGGTGGGGAGCTGTTTTTT. Its protein is CASSLRGGGGELFF.

This chain links TRBV7-2 with TRBJ2-1, with 8 bases identical to TRBD2. Unmatched junction bases numbered 10, after V lost 5 bases and J lost 1 base. This CDR3 is built from 17 residues. Germline CDR1 and CDR2: SGHTA and FQGNSA. CDR3 region: CASSRKAGEVSYNEQFF. CDR3 DNA sequence: TGTGCCAGCAGCCGGAAAGCGGGAGAGGTATCCTACAATGAGCAGTTCTTC.

The rearrangement uses TRBV6-1 and TRBJ2-2; 8 bases are a match to TRBD1. The CDR3 covers 15 residues. The V gene end was trimmed by 6 bases and the J gene end by 4 bases; junction bases not matched to a gene: 7. Looked up from germline, CDR1 is MNHNS and CDR2 is SASEGT. CDR3 bases: TGTGCCAGCAGAGCGACAGGGGCTCTCACCGGGGAGCTGTTTTTT. This sequence encodes CASRATGALTGELFF.

The rearrangement joins TRBV7-2 to TRBJ2-7; 9 nucleotides agree with TRBD2. The V segment lost 5 bases and the J segment 7 bases; nucleotides outside the gene matches: 6. CDR3 size: 13 residues. Looked up from germline, CDR1 is SGHTA and CDR2 is FQGNSA. The DNA of the CDR3 is TGTGCCAGCAGCCCGGCGGGGGGGTTTGAGCAGTACTTC. Protein sequence: CASSPAGGFEQYF.

This sequence joins TRBV30 and TRBJ2-6; 7 positions agree with TRBD1. Trimming cost V 6 bases and J 2 bases; bases outside gene matches: 1. Germline CDR1 GTSNPN, CDR2 SVGIG (reference sequence). CDR3 length: 13 amino acids. The CDR3 nucleotides read TGTGCCTGCCAGGGGGCTGGGGCCAACGTCCTGACTTTC. Amino acid sequence: CACQGAGANVLTF.

The gene calls are TRBV5-1 and TRBJ2-2, with a weak D call TRBD1 (6 bases). The V end lost 4 bases, the J end lost 1 base, and 14 bases lay between the germline ends. The germline V gene has CDR1 SGHRS and CDR2 YFSETQ. This CDR3 is 16 amino acids long. The CDR3 loop is CASSLRQAMNTGELFF. The CDR3 coding sequence is TGCGCCAGCAGCCTAAGACAGGCGATGAACACCGGGGAGCTGTTTTTT.

The chain employs TRBV27 and TRBJ2-1, with 13 bases fitting TRBD2. The CDR3 totals 15 residues. Germline V CDR1 and CDR2: MNHEY, SMNVEV (reference sequence). V shed 8 bases, J shed 8 bases, and the junction held 9 bases outside the gene matches. The CDR3 region is CASQRPGLAGYEQFF. The CDR3 DNA is TGTGCCAGCCAAAGACCGGGACTAGCGGGGTATGAGCAGTTCTTC.

The chain carries TRBV11-2 and TRBJ1-2, with a tentative D call TRBD1 (6 bases). The germline CDR1 and CDR2 sequences are SGHAT and FQNNGV. V was trimmed by 0 bases and J by 8 bases, leaving 16 bases between them. This CDR3 has 15 amino acids. The CDR3 loop is CASSLDDYRAGGYTF. In nucleotides, the CDR3 is TGTGCCAGCAGCTTAGATGATTACAGGGCCGGCGGCTACACCTTC.

There are a few counts of this clone. V usage is TRBV2 and J usage is TRBJ1-6; D gene unclear. The CDR3 runs 13 residues. In germline, CDR1 is SNHLY, CDR2 FYNNEI. Trimming removed 7 bases at V and 7 bases at J, with 11 bases between. CDR3 bases: TGTGCCAGCATTCAGTTGGGCAATTCACCCCTCCACTTT. Its protein product is CASIQLGNSPLHF.

The CDR3 region has the DNA TGTGCCAGCAGCTCGCTACTAATTAAGACAGGCGATCAAGAGACCCAGTACTTC. Encoded protein: CASSSLLIKTGDQETQYF. V and J are TRBV7-9 and TRBJ2-5, with D tentatively TRBD1 (6 bases). With 4 bases removed from V and 2 bases from J, the gap between germline ends came to 23 bases. The CDR3 is made up of 18 amino acids. The germline gives CDR1 SEHNR, CDR2 FQNEAQ (reference sequence).

This chain connects TRBV5-1 to TRBJ1-2; 7 bases match TRBD1. CDR1 and CDR2 (germline): SGHRS, YFSETQ. Trimming at V came to 0 bases and at J to 4 bases, leaving 15 bases not matched to a gene. The CDR3 runs to 18 residues. CDR3 protein: CASSLAAPGGNLGYGYTF. Here the CDR3 DNA reads TGCGCCAGCAGCTTGGCCGCCCCAGGGGGTAATTTGGGCTATGGCTACACCTTC. The full variable domain, rest sourced from reference TRBV5-1 and TRBJ1-2, is KAGVTQTPRYLIKTRGQQVTLSCSPISGHRSVSWYQQTPGQGLQFLFEYFSETQRNKGNFPGRFSGRQFSNSRSEMNVSTLELGDSALYLCASSLAAPGGNLGYGYTFGSGTRLTVV.

The rearrangement joins TRBV19 to TRBJ2-1; 10 nucleotides agree with TRBD2. Trimming at V came to 3 bases and at J to 4 bases, leaving 6 bases not matched to a gene. This CDR3 has 16 residues. The germline gives CDR1 LNHDA, CDR2 SQIVND (reference sequence). The CDR3 bases are TGTGCCAGTAGTATCGGGACTAGCGAGATATACAATGAGCAGTTCTTC. Translating gives CASSIGTSEIYNEQFF.

The chain joins TRBV19 to TRBJ1-2, with D possibly TRBD1 on 5 matching bases. CDR1 LNHDA and CDR2 SQIVND come from the germline V gene (reference sequence). The CDR3 spans 13 residues. V lost 5 bases and J 0 bases, leaving 7 bases between the germline ends. The chain's CDR3 is CASSLTANYGYTF. The CDR3 coding sequence is TGTGCCAGTAGTCTGACAGCTAACTATGGCTACACCTTC.

The chain couples TRBV5-1 to TRBJ1-1; possibly TRBD1 for D (6 bases). The CDR3 contains 13 residues. Germline V gives CDR1 SGHRS, CDR2 YFSETQ. Trimming left V 5 bases short and J 1 base short, with 9 bases between. The CDR3 nucleotides are TGCGCCAGCAGGGTACAGGGGAACACTGAAGCTTTCTTT. Protein sequence: CASRVQGNTEAFF.

This clone has only one observation. V is TRBV18 and J is TRBJ1-1; perhaps TRBD1 as D (5 bases). The germline V gene encodes CDR1 KGHSH and CDR2 LQKENI. V dropped 4 bases and J dropped 4 bases, with 16 bases sitting between them. There are 15 residues in the CDR3. Here the CDR3 DNA reads TGTGCCAGCTCACGAGAGGCAGGGTTGGGCACTGAAGCTTTCTTT. This encodes CASSREAGLGTEAFF.

CDR3 in amino acids: CASSIDWQTYEQYF. The CDR3, as DNA: TGTGCCAGTAGTATAGATTGGCAGACCTACGAGCAGTACTTC. The chain carries TRBV19 and TRBJ2-7; unclear D gene. The CDR3 is 14 amino acids. Germline values: CDR1 LNHDA, CDR2 SQIVND (reference sequence). V dropped 0 bases and J dropped 2 bases, with 8 bases sitting between them.

This rearrangement joins TRBV10-2 to TRBJ2-7, with 9 bases that match TRBD2. The CDR3 has 16 amino acids. J lost 2 bases, V lost 6 bases, and 11 bases had no gene match. Germline-derived CDR1 and CDR2 are WSHSY and SAAADI. In DNA, the CDR3 is TGCGCCAGCAGAGTTCTTAGCGGGAGTCAGACCTACGAGCAGTACTTC. Its translation is CASRVLSGSQTYEQYF.

This clone was seen just once. The chain uses TRBV7-6 and TRBJ1-3; a weak D match, TRBD1 (5 bases). Per the germline V gene, CDR1 is SGHVS and CDR2 is FNYEAQ. The CDR3 runs to 15 residues. The V and J ends lost 5 bases and 4 bases respectively, with 15 bases between them. The CDR3 DNA reads as TGTGCCAGCAGCCCGATGGGGGGATTGGGAAACACCATATATTTT. Its protein is CASSPMGGLGNTIYF.

V gene TRBV9 combines with J gene TRBJ1-2; D might be TRBD1 (6 bases). Trimming left V 3 bases short and J 0 bases short, with 9 bases between. The CDR3 is made up of 14 amino acids. Looked up from germline, CDR1 is SGDLS and CDR2 is YYNGEE. The CDR3 nucleotides read TGTGCCAGCAGCGCCCGGACAGCTAACTATGGCTACACCTTC. This encodes CASSARTANYGYTF.

The chain carries TRBV6-5 and TRBJ2-7; D perhaps matches TRBD2 (6 bases). V lost 6 bases to trimming and J lost 5 bases, with 17 bases between them. This CDR3 spans 14 amino acids. Germline CDR1 and CDR2: MNHEY and SVGAGI. The CDR3, as DNA: TGTGCCAGCAGCCAGATTCAAGGGACTGACGAGCAGTACTTC. Its protein is CASSQIQGTDEQYF.